This T cell receptor (beta chain) originates from a study of T-cell memory formation after mild COVID-19. Whole-study results and caveats: Clones that contracted clustered mainly in CM and EM if CD4+ and in EMRA if CD8+.

MiXCR, run by TCRdb on the 5' RACE reads, gives a single entry per CDR3 protein. The sample has roughly 35,000 distinct CDR3 sequences, roughly 7.2% seen once. CDR1 is SGDLS, CDR2 YYNGEE, per germline. This CDR3 is built from 15 residues. V dropped 4 bases and J dropped 4 bases, with 18 bases sitting between them. Many counts were recorded for this clonotype. What it binds is not known. The sample was PBMCs or a T cell subset sorted from them (not recorded which). This TCR came from a man aged 18 to 35 who had mild COVID-19 (a few samples of this study predate the infection). Cell type and time point are not known. The chain links TRBV9 to TRBJ2-7; a weak D match, TRBD2 (5 bases). The CDR3 nucleotides are TGTGCCAGCAGCCGGGGAGTAGATGCGCCGTACGAGCAGTACTTC. Residues: CASSRGVDAPYEQYF.